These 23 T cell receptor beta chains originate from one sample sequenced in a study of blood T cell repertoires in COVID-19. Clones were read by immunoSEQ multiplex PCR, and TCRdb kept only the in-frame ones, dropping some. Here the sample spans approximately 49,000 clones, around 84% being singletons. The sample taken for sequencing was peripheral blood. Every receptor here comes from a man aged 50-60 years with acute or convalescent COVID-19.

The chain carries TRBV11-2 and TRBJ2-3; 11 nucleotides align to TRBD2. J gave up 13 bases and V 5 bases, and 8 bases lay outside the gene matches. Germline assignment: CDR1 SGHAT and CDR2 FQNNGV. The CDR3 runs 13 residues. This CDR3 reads CASSAQTSGAEYF. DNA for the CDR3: TGTGCCAGCAGCGCGCAGACTAGCGGGGCGGAGTATTTT.

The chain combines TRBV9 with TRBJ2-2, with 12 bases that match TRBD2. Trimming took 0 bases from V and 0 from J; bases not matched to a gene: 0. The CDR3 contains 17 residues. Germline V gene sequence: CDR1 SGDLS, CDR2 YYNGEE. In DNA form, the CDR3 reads TGTGCCAGCAGCGTAGGGACTAGCGGGGCGAACACCGGGGAGCTGTTTTTT. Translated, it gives CASSVGTSGANTGELFF.

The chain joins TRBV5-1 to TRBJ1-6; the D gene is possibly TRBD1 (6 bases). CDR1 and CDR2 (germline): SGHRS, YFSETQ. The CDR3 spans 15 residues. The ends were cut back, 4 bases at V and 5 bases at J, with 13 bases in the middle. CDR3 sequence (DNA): TGCGCCAGCAGCGCCGGGGACAAGCATAATTCACCCCTCCACTTT. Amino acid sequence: CASSAGDKHNSPLHF.

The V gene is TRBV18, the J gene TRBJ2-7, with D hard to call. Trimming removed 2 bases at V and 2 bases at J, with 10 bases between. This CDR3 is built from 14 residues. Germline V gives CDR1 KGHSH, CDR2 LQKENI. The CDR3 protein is CASSPGHLAYEQYF. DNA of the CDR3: TGTGCCAGCTCACCAGGGCACCTCGCCTACGAGCAGTACTTC.

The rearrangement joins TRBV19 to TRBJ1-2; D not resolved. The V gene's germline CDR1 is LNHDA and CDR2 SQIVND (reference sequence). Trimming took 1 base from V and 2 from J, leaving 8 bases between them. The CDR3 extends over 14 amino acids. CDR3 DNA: TGTGCCAGTAGTATAGGCGGAGCGAACTATGGCTACACCTTC. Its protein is CASSIGGANYGYTF.

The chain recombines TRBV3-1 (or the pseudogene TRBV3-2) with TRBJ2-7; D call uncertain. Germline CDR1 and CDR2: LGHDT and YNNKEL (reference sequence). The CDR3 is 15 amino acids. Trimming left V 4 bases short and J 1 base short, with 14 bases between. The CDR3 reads CASSPLSVGSYEQYF. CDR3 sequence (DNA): TGTGCCAGCAGCCCTCTGAGCGTAGGTTCCTACGAGCAGTACTTC.

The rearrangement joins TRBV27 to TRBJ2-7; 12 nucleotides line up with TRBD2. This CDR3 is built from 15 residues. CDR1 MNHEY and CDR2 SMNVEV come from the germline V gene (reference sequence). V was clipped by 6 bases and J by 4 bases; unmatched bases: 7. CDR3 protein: CASSNGLAGFYEQYF. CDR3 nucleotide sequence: TGTGCCAGCAGCAATGGACTAGCGGGATTTTACGAGCAGTACTTC.

The DNA of the CDR3 is TGCGCCAGCACTCTACAGGGGGACGAAGAGACCCAGTACTTC. This translates into CASTLQGDEETQYF. The chain is built from TRBV5-1 and TRBJ2-5, with 8 positions matching TRBD1. The germline gives CDR1 SGHRS, CDR2 YFSETQ. The CDR3 is 14 residues long. Trimming cost V 6 bases and J 3 bases; bases outside gene matches: 7.

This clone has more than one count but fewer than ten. CDR3 in DNA: TGTGCCAGCAGCCAAGGACAGGGGGCGGAGGGGTTGCAGTACTTC. Encoded protein: CASSQGQGAEGLQYF. V gene TRBV4-2 combines with J gene TRBJ2-7, with TRBD1 matching 10 bases. In germline, CDR1 is LGHNA, CDR2 YNFKEQ. The CDR3 consists of 15 residues. V dropped 1 base and J dropped 9; count of bases not matched to a gene: 9.

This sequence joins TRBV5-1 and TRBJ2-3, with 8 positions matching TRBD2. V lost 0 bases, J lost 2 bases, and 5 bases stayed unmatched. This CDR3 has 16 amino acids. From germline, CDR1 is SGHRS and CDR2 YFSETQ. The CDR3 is CASSLDAGRATDTQYF. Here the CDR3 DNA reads TGCGCCAGCAGCTTGGATGCCGGGAGGGCCACAGATACGCAGTATTTT.

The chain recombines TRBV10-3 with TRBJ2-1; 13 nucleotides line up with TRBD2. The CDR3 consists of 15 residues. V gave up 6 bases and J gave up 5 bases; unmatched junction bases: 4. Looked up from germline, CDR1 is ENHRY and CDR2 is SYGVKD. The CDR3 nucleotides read TGTGCCATCAGGGGGACTAGCGGGGAAGACAATGAGCAGTTCTTC. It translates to CAIRGTSGEDNEQFF.

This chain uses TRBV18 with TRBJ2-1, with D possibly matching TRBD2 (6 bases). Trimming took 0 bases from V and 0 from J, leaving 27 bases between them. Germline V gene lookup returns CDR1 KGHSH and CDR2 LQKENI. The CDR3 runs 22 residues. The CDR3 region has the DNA TGTGCCAGCTCACCACCACGCGGGCCTAGGGAGGAAACCTCGAGCTCCTACAATGAGCAGTTCTTC. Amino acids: CASSPPRGPREETSSSYNEQFF.

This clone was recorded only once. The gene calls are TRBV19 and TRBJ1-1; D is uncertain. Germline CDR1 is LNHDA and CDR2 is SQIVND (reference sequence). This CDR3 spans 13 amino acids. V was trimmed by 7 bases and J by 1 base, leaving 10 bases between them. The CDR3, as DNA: TGTGCCAGTATCCCCAGGTCGAACACTGAAGCTTTCTTT. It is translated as CASIPRSNTEAFF.

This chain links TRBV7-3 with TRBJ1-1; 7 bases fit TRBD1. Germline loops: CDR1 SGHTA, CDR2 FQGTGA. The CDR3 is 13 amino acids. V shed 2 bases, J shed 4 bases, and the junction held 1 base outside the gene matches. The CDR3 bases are TGTGCCAGCAGCTTAGACAGGGCCACTGAAGCTTTCTTT. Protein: CASSLDRATEAFF.

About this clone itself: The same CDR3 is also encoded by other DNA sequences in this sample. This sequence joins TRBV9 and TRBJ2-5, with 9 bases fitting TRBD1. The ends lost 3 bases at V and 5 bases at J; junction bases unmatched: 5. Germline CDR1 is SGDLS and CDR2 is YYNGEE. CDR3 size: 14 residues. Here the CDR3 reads CASSATGGGETQYF. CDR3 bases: TGTGCCAGCAGCGCAACAGGGGGCGGGGAGACCCAGTACTTC.

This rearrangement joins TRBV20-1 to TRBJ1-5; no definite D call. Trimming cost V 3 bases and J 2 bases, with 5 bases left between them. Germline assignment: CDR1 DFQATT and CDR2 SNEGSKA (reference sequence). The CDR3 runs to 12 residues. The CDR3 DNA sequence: TGCAGTGCTAGTGGAGGCAATCAGCCCCAGCATTTT. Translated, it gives CSASGGNQPQHF.

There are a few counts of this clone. The DNA for the CDR3 is TGTGCCATCACTCCGGACAGGGGAGGCTATGGCTACACCTTC. Protein product: CAITPDRGGYGYTF. The chain recombines TRBV10-3 with TRBJ1-2; 9 positions agree with TRBD1. Germline lookup yields CDR1 ENHRY and CDR2 SYGVKD. The CDR3 loop spans 14 amino acids. With V trimmed by 7 bases and J by 4 bases, 7 bases remained unmatched.

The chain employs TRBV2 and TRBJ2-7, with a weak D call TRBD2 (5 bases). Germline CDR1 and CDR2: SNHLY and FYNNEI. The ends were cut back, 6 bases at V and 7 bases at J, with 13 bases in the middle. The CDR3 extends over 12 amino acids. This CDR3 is CASRIMTGEQYF. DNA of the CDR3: TGTGCCAGCAGGATAATGACGGGGGAGCAGTACTTC.

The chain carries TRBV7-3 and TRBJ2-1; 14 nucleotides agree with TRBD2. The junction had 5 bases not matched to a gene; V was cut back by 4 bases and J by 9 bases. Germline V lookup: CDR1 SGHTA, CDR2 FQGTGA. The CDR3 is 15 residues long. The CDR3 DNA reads TGTGCCAGCAGCTGGGGGACTAGCGGGGGCGGTGAGCAGTTCTTC. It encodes CASSWGTSGGGEQFF.

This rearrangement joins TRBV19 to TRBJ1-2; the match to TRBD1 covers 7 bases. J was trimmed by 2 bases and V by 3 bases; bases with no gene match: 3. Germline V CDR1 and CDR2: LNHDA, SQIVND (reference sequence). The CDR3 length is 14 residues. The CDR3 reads CASSIQTGNYGYTF. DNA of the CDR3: TGTGCCAGTAGTATCCAGACAGGGAACTATGGCTACACCTTC.

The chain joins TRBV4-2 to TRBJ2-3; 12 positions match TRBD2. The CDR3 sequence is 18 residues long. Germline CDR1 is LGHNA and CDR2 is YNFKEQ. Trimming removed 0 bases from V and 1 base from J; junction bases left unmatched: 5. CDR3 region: CASSQELAGGPGTDTQYF. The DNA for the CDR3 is TGTGCCAGCAGCCAAGAGCTAGCGGGAGGGCCAGGCACAGATACGCAGTATTTT.

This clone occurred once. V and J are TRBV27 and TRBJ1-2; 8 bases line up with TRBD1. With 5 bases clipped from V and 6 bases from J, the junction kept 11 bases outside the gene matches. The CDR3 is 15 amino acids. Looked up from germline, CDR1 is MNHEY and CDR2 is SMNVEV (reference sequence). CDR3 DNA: TGTGCCAGCAGTGGGGAAGGACAGGGTATCAATGGCTACACCTTC. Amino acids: CASSGEGQGINGYTF.

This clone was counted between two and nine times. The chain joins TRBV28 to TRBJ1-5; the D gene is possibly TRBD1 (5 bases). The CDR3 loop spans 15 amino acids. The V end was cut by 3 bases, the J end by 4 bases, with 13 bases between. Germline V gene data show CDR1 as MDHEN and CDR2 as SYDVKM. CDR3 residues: CASSLRQGWNQPQHF. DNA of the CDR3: TGTGCCAGCAGTTTGAGGCAGGGTTGGAATCAGCCCCAGCATTTT.